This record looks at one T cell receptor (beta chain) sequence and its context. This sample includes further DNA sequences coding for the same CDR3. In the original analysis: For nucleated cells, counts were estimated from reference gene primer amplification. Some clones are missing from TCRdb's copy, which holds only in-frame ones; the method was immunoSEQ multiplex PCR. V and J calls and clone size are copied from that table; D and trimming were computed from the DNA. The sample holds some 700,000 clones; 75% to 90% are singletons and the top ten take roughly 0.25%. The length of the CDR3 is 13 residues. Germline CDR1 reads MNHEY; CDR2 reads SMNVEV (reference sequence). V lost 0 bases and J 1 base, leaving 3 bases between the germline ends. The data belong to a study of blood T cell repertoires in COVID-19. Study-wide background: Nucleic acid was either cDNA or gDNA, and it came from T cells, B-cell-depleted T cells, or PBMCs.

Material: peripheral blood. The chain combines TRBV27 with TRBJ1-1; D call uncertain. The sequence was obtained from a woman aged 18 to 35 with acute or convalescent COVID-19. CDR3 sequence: CASSLSRNTEAFF. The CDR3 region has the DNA TGTGCCAGCAGTTTATCCCGGAACACTGAAGCTTTCTTT.